This is a list of T cell receptor beta chains from one sample in a study of EBV T-cell therapy then PD-1 blockade in nasopharyngeal carcinoma. These receptors have no known antigen. Measured with immunoSEQ multiplex PCR; TCRdb has only the in-frame clones, and not every one. The sample lists about 14,000 clones; 84% were seen once. The sequences come from CD8+ T cells from blood, collected at roughly day 110 from a patient whose treatment included autologous EBV-specific T cells and nivolumab. The receptors here all came from a man aged 40-55 years with nasopharyngeal carcinoma. The CDR3 runs from the conserved cysteine through the conserved F or W. The order of the fields is clone size, J gene, V gene, D gene, CDR3 DNA, CDR3 protein. A D gene is named only where the DNA matches it firmly. Rows give clone size only sometimes, using once, few, many, or a class for an expanded clone.

>-|TRBJ1-6|TRBV4-3|-
TGCGCCAGCAGCCAAGATGGCTCCGTGAGCTCCTATAATTCACCCCTCCACTTT
CASSQDGSVSSYNSPLHF
>once|TRBJ1-3|TRBV4-3|-
TGCGCCAGCAGCACTACCCGAGAGGCTGATGGAAACACCATATATTTT
CASSTTREADGNTIYF
>few|TRBJ1-1|TRBV10-3|-
TGTGCCATCAGTCCGGGCACTGAAGCTTTCTTT
CAISPGTEAFF
>-|TRBJ2-3|TRBV3-1/TRBV3-2|TRBD1
TGTGCCAGCAGCCAAGGGACAGGGACAGATACGCAGTATTTT
CASSQGTGTDTQYF
>-|TRBJ2-1|TRBV5-5|-
TGTGCCAGCAGCTCAGGGAACAGCTTCGAGCAGTTCTTC
CASSSGNSFEQFF
>-|TRBJ2-3|TRBV28|TRBD1
TGTGCCAGCAGTTGGGGACAGACCGCTAGCACAGATACGCAGTATTTT
CASSWGQTASTDTQYF
>-|TRBJ2-1|TRBV13|TRBD2
TGTGCCAGCAGCTTAGGCCACCTCGGGACTAGCGGGGGGGCCTCCTACAATGAGCAGTTCTTC
CASSLGHLGTSGGASYNEQFF
>-|TRBJ2-7|TRBV6-2/TRBV6-3|TRBD2
TGTGCCAGCAGTAAAGGGACCGGGGGGTCGTACGAGCAGTACTTC
CASSKGTGGSYEQYF
>-|TRBJ2-7|TRBV5-6|-
TGTGCCAGCAGCTCCGCGGGGCAGGGGTTTAACTCCTACGAGCAGTACTTC
CASSSAGQGFNSYEQYF
>once|TRBJ1-1|TRBV6-5|-
TGTGCCAGCAAAATTCGGGGTCTACACACTGAAGCTTTCTTT
CASKIRGLHTEAFF
>-|TRBJ2-2|TRBV27|-
TGTGCCAGCAGTCTCCTGGGCCCCGGGGAGCTGTTTTTT
CASSLLGPGELFF
>-|TRBJ1-4|TRBV5-5|-
TGTGCCAGCAGCTTGGCGGTGGTGCATGAAAAACTGTTTTTT
CASSLAVVHEKLFF
>-|TRBJ1-5|TRBV9|-
TGTGCCAGCAGCGCGGCTAAACGGGGGACTCTTAGCAATCAGCCCCAGCATTTT
CASSAAKRGTLSNQPQHF
>-|TRBJ2-7|TRBV5-4|-
TGTGCCAGCAGTGGTCGACTAGGGAGCTCCTACGAGCAGTACTTC
CASSGRLGSSYEQYF
>-|TRBJ2-3|TRBV6-2/TRBV6-3|-
TGTGCCAGCAGTTATTGGCGGATCACAGATACGCAGTATTTT
CASSYWRITDTQYF
>-|TRBJ1-2|TRBV5-6|-
TGTGCCAGCAGCTTCCCAGGGGAGGACTATGGCTACACCTTC
CASSFPGEDYGYTF
>-|TRBJ2-3|TRBV5-5|TRBD1
TGTGCCAGCAGCTGGCGACAGGGGCTCACAGATACGCAGTATTTT
CASSWRQGLTDTQYF
>-|TRBJ2-7|TRBV2|-
TGTGCCAGCGGGGGGACACCGACCTACGAGCAGTACTTC
CASGGTPTYEQYF
>once|TRBJ2-5|TRBV5-6|TRBD2
TGTGCCAGCAGCCCCTCGTGGCTAGCGGGGGGGCCATCAGAGACCCAGTACTTC
CASSPSWLAGGPSETQYF
>-|TRBJ2-1|TRBV4-3|-
TGCGCCAGCAGCCAGGACTACAATGAGCAGTTCTTC
CASSQDYNEQFF
>-|TRBJ2-7|TRBV4-1|TRBD1
TGCGCCAGCAGCCCCGGACAGGGGGGGGACTACGAGCAGTACTTC
CASSPGQGGDYEQYF
>once|TRBJ2-7|TRBV23-1|TRBD2
TGCGCCAGCAGTCGCCCCAGGGGACTAGCGTCCTACGAGCAGTACTTC
CASSRPRGLASYEQYF
>few|TRBJ2-5|TRBV24-1|-
TGTGCCACCAGTGGCTGGACAGCCAAAGAGACCCAGTACTTC
CATSGWTAKETQYF
>once|TRBJ2-3|TRBV9|TRBD1
TGTGCCAGCAGCGGCCGGGACAGGCCCACAGATACGCAGTATTTT
CASSGRDRPTDTQYF